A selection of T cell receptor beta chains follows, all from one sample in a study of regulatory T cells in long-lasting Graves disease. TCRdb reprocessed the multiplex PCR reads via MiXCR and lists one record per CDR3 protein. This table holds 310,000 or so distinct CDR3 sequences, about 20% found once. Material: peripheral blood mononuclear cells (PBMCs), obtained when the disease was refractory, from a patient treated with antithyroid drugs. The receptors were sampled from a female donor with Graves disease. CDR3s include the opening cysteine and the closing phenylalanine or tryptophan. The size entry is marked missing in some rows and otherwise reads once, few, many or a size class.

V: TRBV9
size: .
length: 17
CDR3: CASSVAGEGIRTGELFF

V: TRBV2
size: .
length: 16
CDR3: CASSGHGPSSGNTIYF

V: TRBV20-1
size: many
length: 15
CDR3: CSARDIDRPNYGYTF

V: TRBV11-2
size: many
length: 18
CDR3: CASSLGFHRGDVQETQYF

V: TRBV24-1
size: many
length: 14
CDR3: CATSAAGGWETQYF

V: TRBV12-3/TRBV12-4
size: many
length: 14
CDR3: CASSPGLYTGELFF

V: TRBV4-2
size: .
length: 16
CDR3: CASSQDMTWGAIGYTF

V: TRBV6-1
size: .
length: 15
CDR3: CASSAWTGRNTEAFF

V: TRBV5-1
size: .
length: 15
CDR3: CASSSRDRGKNIQYF

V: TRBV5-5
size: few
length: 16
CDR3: CASSLLSGTSTDTQYF

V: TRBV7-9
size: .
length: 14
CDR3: CASSLITPGGTQYF

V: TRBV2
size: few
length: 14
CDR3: CASIPGQVSYEQYF

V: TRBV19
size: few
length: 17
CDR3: CASSMRAGGDSNQPQHF

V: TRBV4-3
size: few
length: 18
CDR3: CASSQVNGWGLAKNIQYF

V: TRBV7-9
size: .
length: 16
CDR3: CASSARGTLAKNIQYF

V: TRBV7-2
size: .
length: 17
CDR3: CASSLFRVGTGGNTIYF

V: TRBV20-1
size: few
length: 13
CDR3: CSAAQGVNTEAFF

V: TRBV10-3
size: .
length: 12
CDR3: CAIRRDFYEQYF

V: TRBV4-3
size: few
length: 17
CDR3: CASSQDGDTLAKNIQYF

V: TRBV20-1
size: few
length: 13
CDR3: CSARDPLNTEAFF

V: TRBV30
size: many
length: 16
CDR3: CAWRRYGQGAQETQYF

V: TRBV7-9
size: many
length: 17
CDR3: CASSPGLAGGLQETQYF

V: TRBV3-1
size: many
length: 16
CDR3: CASSHVTGTGDEKLFF

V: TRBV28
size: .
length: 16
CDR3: CASSLTGPGNILALHF

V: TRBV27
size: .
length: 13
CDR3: CASSKGASNTIYF

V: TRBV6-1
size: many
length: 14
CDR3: CASRQGTVNTEAFF

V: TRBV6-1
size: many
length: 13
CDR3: CASSPGLYYGYTF

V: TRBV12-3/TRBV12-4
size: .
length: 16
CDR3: CASSFRLAGVTDTQYF

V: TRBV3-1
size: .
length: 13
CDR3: CASSQYRGYEQYF

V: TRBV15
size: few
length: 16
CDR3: CATSRDGRPTGNTIYF

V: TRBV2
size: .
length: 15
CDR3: CASTPPAGEPNEQFF

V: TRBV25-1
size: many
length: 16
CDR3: CASTRTGHCYRETQYF

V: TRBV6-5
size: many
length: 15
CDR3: CASSSPAGVNTEAFF

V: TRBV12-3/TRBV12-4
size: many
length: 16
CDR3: CASSLNPDRGPRGYTF

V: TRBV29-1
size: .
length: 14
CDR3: CSVGGLAGPLEQYF

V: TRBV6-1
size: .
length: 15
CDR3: CASTCRGTSTDTQYF

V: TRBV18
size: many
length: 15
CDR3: CASSRRTSGANVLTF

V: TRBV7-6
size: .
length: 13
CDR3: CASSLAGWTEAFF

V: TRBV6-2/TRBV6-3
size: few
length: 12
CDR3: CASSPPGGELFF

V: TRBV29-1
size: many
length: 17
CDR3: CSVRPDLLAGGPHEQYF

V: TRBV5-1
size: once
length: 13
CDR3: CASSLEGKNIQYF

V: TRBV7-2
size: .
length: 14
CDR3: CASSFRSSYNEQFF

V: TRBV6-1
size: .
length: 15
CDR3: CASSTALGWDQPQHF

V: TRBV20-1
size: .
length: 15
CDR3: CSARGRDRGNYGYTF

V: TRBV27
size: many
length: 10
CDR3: CARHNEKLFF

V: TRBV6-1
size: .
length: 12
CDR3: CASGGLLYEQYF

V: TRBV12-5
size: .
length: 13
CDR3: CASGLSPSSEQFF